The T cell receptor (beta chain) described here comes from a study of cytotoxic CD8 clonotypes in ibrutinib-treated CLL. Produced via immunoSEQ multiplex PCR; TCRdb's table is partial and in-frame only. Of under 150,000 clones listed, approximately 80% were seen once; the top ten hold approximately 7.6%. On this clone: Its antigen is unidentified.

Findings and caveats of the study: Exceeding age-matched healthy donors, baseline clonality also tracked the counts of circulating CD8+ T cells.

Genomic DNA in a quantity of 1.5 to 2 micrograms was derived from cryopreserved PBMCs for TCR beta libraries. The specimen comprised PBMCs, sampled after 36 months of ibrutinib treatment. This TCR was sampled from a human donor with chronic lymphocytic leukemia.

The CDR3 region has the DNA TGTGCCAGCAGCTTATACATCCAGGTGAACCTCAATGAGCAGTTCTTC. As protein: CASSLYIQVNLNEQFF. V gene TRBV11-2 combines with J gene TRBJ2-1; D remains unclear. The CDR3 has 16 residues. Trimming cost V 2 bases and J 6 bases, with 17 bases left between them. Germline V gene sequence: CDR1 SGHAT, CDR2 FQNNGV.